Each of the 22 T cell receptor beta chains below was sequenced from the same sample in a study of PD-1 blockade in classical Hodgkin lymphoma. Time point here: cycle 4 day 1 (C4D1), after 6 weeks of nivolumab. In every patient, relapse followed autologous stem cell transplantation, while exposure to brentuximab vedotin differed. Sequencing used immunoSEQ multiplex PCR; TCRdb keeps in-frame clones, though not all of them. This sample has some 110,000 clones, with more than 70% found just once. This sample comprised peripheral blood mononuclear cells (PBMCs), obtained before the fourth cycle of nivolumab. Every receptor here comes from a human donor with classical Hodgkin lymphoma.

The rearrangement uses TRBV28 and TRBJ2-7; 8 positions match TRBD2. Germline V gene sequence: CDR1 MDHEN, CDR2 SYDVKM. J gave up 5 bases and V 7 bases, and 7 bases lay outside the gene matches. The CDR3 contains 13 residues. The CDR3 DNA reads TGTGCCAGCACTACCAGCGGGAGCCACGAGCAGTACTTC. This encodes CASTTSGSHEQYF.

DNA of the CDR3: TGTGCCAGCAGTTTAAAGGACAGAAACCGCTACACCTTC. It yields the protein CASSLKDRNRYTF. The chain couples TRBV28 to TRBJ1-2; tentative D call: TRBD1 (6 bases). The CDR3 contains 13 residues. Trimming shortened V by 2 bases and J by 9 bases, and 13 bases separated the two germline ends. In germline, CDR1 is MDHEN, CDR2 SYDVKM.

The chain joins TRBV6-1 to TRBJ1-1; 7 bases fit TRBD1. Trimming took 2 bases from V and 3 from J; bases not matched to a gene: 3. Germline V gene lookup returns CDR1 MNHNS and CDR2 SASEGT. The CDR3 contains 14 residues. The CDR3 DNA reads as TGTGCCAGCAGTGAAACAGGGGCCCACACTGAAGCTTTCTTT. Residues: CASSETGAHTEAFF.

The genes are TRBV6-5 and TRBJ2-4, with D possibly TRBD1 on 6 matching bases. Between the trimmed V and J ends, which lost 4 bases and 6 bases, there was a span of 13 bases. Germline V gives CDR1 MNHEY, CDR2 SVGAGI. The CDR3 is made up of 14 amino acids. CDR3 amino acids: CASSSPGAGNIQYF. Here the CDR3 DNA reads TGTGCCAGCAGTTCCCCAGGGGCGGGAAACATTCAGTACTTC.

The CDR3 region is CASSRGRWNQPQHF. In nucleotides, the CDR3 is TGTGCCAGCAGCAGGGGACGGTGGAATCAGCCCCAGCATTTT. The rearrangement uses TRBV21-1 and TRBJ1-5. TRBV21-1 is classified as a pseudogene. The CDR3 has 14 residues.

V and J are TRBV27 and TRBJ2-2; D possibly corresponds to TRBD2 (6 bases). Trimming shortened V by 8 bases and J by 4 bases, and 26 bases separated the two germline ends. The CDR3 is made up of 18 amino acids. In germline, CDR1 is MNHEY, CDR2 SMNVEV (reference sequence). The CDR3 bases are TGTGCCAGCGGTATTAGGTCCGGGACTCTCCCCACCACCGGGGAGCTGTTTTTT. It encodes CASGIRSGTLPTTGELFF.

This clone was recorded a few times. The V and J genes are TRBV2 and TRBJ1-4; the D gene is possibly TRBD1 (5 bases). CDR1 and CDR2 (germline): SNHLY, FYNNEI. The CDR3 is made up of 12 amino acids. V was pared by 4 bases and J by 7 bases, with 7 bases between. For the CDR3, the DNA is TGTGCCAGCAGTGTGGGACCTGAAAAACTGTTTTTT. Translating gives CASSVGPEKLFF.

This chain links TRBV6-6 with TRBJ1-6; D gene ambiguous. This CDR3 spans 13 amino acids. V was shortened by 7 bases and J by 10 bases, with 14 bases between the two germline ends. Germline V CDR1 and CDR2: MNHNY, SVGAGI (reference sequence). The CDR3 DNA reads TGTGCCAGCAAACGTTCCAGCGACTCACCCCTCCACTTT. Protein: CASKRSSDSPLHF.

This clone appeared a single time. This chain joins TRBV7-8 and TRBJ2-7; maybe TRBD2 (6 bases). The CDR3 extends over 19 amino acids. Trimming pared 4 bases from V and 3 bases from J, leaving 28 bases between. Germline-derived CDR1 and CDR2 are SGHVS and FQNEAQ. The CDR3 DNA sequence: TGTGCCAGCAGCTGGGACTCGTTCGTCGTAACGATCCAGGACTACGAGCAGTACTTC. It is translated as CASSWDSFVVTIQDYEQYF.

The chain links TRBV15 to TRBJ2-1, with 11 bases matching TRBD2. The CDR3 runs 15 residues. The junction had 4 bases not matched to a gene; V was cut back by 5 bases and J by 4 bases. Germline lookup yields CDR1 LNHNV and CDR2 YYDKDF (reference sequence). CDR3 in amino acids: CATSGGTSGYNEQFF. CDR3 sequence (DNA): TGTGCCACCAGCGGTGGGACTAGCGGATACAATGAGCAGTTCTTC. Full variable domain (remainder filled in from reference TRBV15 and TRBJ2-1): DAMVIQNPRYQVTQFGKPVTLSCSQTLNHNVMYWYQQKSSQAPKLLFHYYDKDFNNEADTPDNFQSRRPNTSFCFLDIRSPGLGDTAMYLCATSGGTSGYNEQFFGPGTRLTVL.

Here the CDR3 reads CASQSFRGAQYF. The CDR3 DNA reads TGTGCCTCGCAATCATTTCGGGGAGCCCAATATTTT. This chain joins TRBV30 and TRBJ1-3; D not resolved. The CDR3 contains 12 residues. Trimming stripped 7 bases from V and 15 bases from J, with 22 bases between. Looked up from germline, CDR1 is GTSNPN and CDR2 is SVGIG (reference sequence).

The chain uses TRBV19 and TRBJ2-3, with D maybe TRBD2 (5 bases). Germline-derived CDR1 and CDR2 are LNHDA and SQIVND (reference sequence). This CDR3 has 13 amino acids. Trimming removed 4 bases from V and 7 bases from J, with 12 bases in between. DNA of the CDR3: TGTGCCAGTAGTACCTCCGGACTGAATACGCAGTATTTT. This codes for CASSTSGLNTQYF.

The chain has TRBV10-3 and TRBJ1-2; D gene unclear. The CDR3 is 12 amino acids. The germline CDR1 and CDR2 sequences are ENHRY and SYGVKD. The V end lost 6 bases, the J end lost 4 bases, and 9 bases lay between the germline ends. DNA of the CDR3: TGTGCCATCAGCCCCGAACTCTATGGCTACACCTTC. Its translation is CAISPELYGYTF.

The V and J genes are TRBV19 and TRBJ2-2; TRBD2 matches 7 bases. CDR1 is LNHDA and CDR2 is SQIVND in the germline V gene (reference sequence). V was clipped by 6 bases and J by 1 base; unmatched bases: 5. The CDR3 is made up of 15 amino acids. The CDR3 region is CASRWGGLNTGELFF. The CDR3 nucleotides are TGTGCCAGTAGATGGGGAGGGTTGAACACCGGGGAGCTGTTTTTT. The full variable domain, its missing parts supplied by reference TRBV19 and TRBJ2-2, is DGGITQSPKYLFRKEGQNVTLSCEQNLNHDAMYWYRQDPGQGLRLIYYSQIVNDFQKGDIAEGYSVSREKKESFPLTVTSAQKNPTAFYLCASRWGGLNTGELFFGEGSRLTVL.

CDR3 nucleotide sequence: TGCGCCAGCAGTGATCTCACGAGCGGGAGTAACAATGAGCAGTTCTTC. This codes for CASSDLTSGSNNEQFF. The J gene is TRBJ2-1, the V gene TRBV10-1, with 8 positions matching TRBD2. The germline gives CDR1 WNHNN, CDR2 SYGVQD (reference sequence). J was trimmed by 5 bases and V by 3 bases; bases with no gene match: 9. There are 16 residues in the CDR3.

A word on this clone: Other nucleotide sequences in the sample specify the same CDR3. V and J are TRBV18 and TRBJ1-4, with 8 bases aligning to TRBD1. Germline V gene sequence: CDR1 KGHSH, CDR2 LQKENI. The V gene end was trimmed by 2 bases and the J gene end by 4 bases; junction bases not matched to a gene: 0. The CDR3 is made up of 14 amino acids. The CDR3 loop is CASSPGQGNEKLFF. DNA for the CDR3: TGTGCCAGCTCACCAGGACAGGGTAATGAAAAACTGTTTTTT.

The chain links TRBV10-1 to TRBJ2-7; possibly TRBD1 for D (7 bases). The CDR3 runs 15 residues. CDR1 WNHNN and CDR2 SYGVQD come from the germline V gene (reference sequence). The V end lost 3 bases, the J end lost 3 bases, and 15 bases lay between the germline ends. Here the CDR3 DNA reads TGCGCCAGCAGTGAAAATGGCAGGGGGGTCTACGAGCAGTACTTC. Translation: CASSENGRGVYEQYF.

The V and J genes are TRBV7-9 and TRBJ2-7, with unresolved D. Looked up from germline, CDR1 is SEHNR and CDR2 is FQNEAQ (reference sequence). The CDR3 is 12 residues long. The V end was cut by 1 base, the J end by 6 bases, with 7 bases between. CDR3 DNA: TGTGCCAGCAGCTTAGAGTACTCCGAGCAGTACTTC. It specifies CASSLEYSEQYF. Filled out from reference TRBV7-9 and TRBJ2-7, the complete variable domain reads DTGVSQNPRHKITKRGQNVTFRCDPISEHNRLYWYRQTLGQGPEFLTYFQNEAQLEKSRLLSDRFSAERPKGSFSTLEIQRTEQGDSAMYLCASSLEYSEQYFGPGTRLTVT.

This chain links TRBV21-1 with TRBJ1-2; the D call in the table, TRBD1, was not verified against the DNA. TRBV21-1 is a known pseudogene. CDR3 length: 16 residues. The CDR3 is CASRGAGDSFNYGYTF. The CDR3 nucleotides read TGTGCCAGCAGAGGGGCAGGGGATTCTTTTAACTATGGCTACACCTTC.

The chain recombines TRBV19 with TRBJ2-7; 10 nucleotides agree with TRBD2. V lost 3 bases, J lost 0 bases, and 11 bases stayed unmatched. CDR3 length equals 18 residues. Germline loops: CDR1 LNHDA, CDR2 SQIVND (reference sequence). CDR3 amino acids: CASSIGLAGEQISYEQYF. The CDR3 nucleotides read TGTGCCAGTAGTATCGGTCTAGCGGGAGAACAGATCTCCTACGAGCAGTACTTC.

V is TRBV2 and J is TRBJ2-5, with TRBD2 matching 7 bases. CDR1 SNHLY and CDR2 FYNNEI come from the germline V gene. Trimming at V came to 7 bases and at J to 7 bases, leaving 6 bases not matched to a gene. The CDR3 loop spans 12 amino acids. CDR3 in amino acids: CASNEGGRTQYF. For the CDR3, the DNA is TGTGCCAGCAACGAGGGAGGGCGGACCCAGTACTTC.

The chain couples TRBV5-4 to TRBJ2-5; 7 bases fit TRBD1. V was clipped by 2 bases and J by 5 bases; unmatched bases: 9. Per the germline V gene, CDR1 is SGHNT and CDR2 is YYREEE (reference sequence). This CDR3 is built from 15 residues. The CDR3 loop reads CASSLTGDTYETQYF. Here the CDR3 DNA reads TGTGCCAGCAGCTTAACAGGGGATACTTATGAGACCCAGTACTTC.